Reported below is one TCR beta chain. This clonotype was seen more than once but under ten times. Its binding antigen is unknown. The sample holds no much larger clone one base away, and base qualities are not on file. Reading from cysteine to phenylalanine, the CDR3 counts 13 amino acids. Only the CDR3 DNA stays, 39 bases, in frame from base 1. V loses 8 bases of germline sequence and J loses 5 bases, and the interval between the two ends is 14 bases. As encoded in the germline V gene (reference sequence), CDR1 is LNHNV while CDR2 is YYDKDF. This specimen belongs to a study of identical twins (dated by TCRdb to about 2016). As for the study more broadly: To test whether fetal clonotypes persist, the study used deep sequencing on TCR alpha and beta repertoires from monozygotic twins, unrelated adults of various ages, and cord blood. To rule out contamination, replicate twin experiments were performed at different times with different library preparation protocols. General conclusions and limits of the study: In beta out-of-frame sequences, excess twin sharing was weaker, because having fewer shared sequences lowered the signal-to-noise ratio. Invariant T cells such as MAIT and iNKT could partly confound zero-insertion analyses, although diverse VJ usage argued against such confounding for most clonotypes. In monozygotic twins, recombination models systematically underestimated out-of-frame TCR alpha sharing, but the models matched the sharing seen between unrelated individuals. Abundant cord blood beta clonotypes had fewer insertions, young adult naive repertoires showed a similar but weaker trend, and memory repertoires showed no such trend. Because the same donors could not be followed over many years, conclusions were based on cross-sectional statistical analysis. Out-of-frame TCR alpha sequences shared between twins showed an excess of low generation-probability sequences compared with coincidental sharing between unrelated individuals.

The method was 5' RACE. For sequencing, an Illumina HiSeq 2000 was employed. Template switching added a universal primer binding site, and the final cDNA carried a unique molecular identifier that allowed TCR cDNA molecules to be counted accurately. Specific primers in the conserved constant-segment region were used to synthesize first-strand cDNA for TCR alpha and beta chains. Each cDNA library was double barcoded, with a SMART-Mk sample barcode plus Illumina barcodes, to control for contamination. TruSeq adapter sequences along with Illumina sample barcodes were introduced in two successive PCR steps. Sequencing of the TCR alpha and beta cDNA libraries was done on the Illumina HiSeq platform using custom primers. Per the source publication's procedure: Unique molecular identifiers were extracted from raw reads with MiGEC, and CDR3 positions were determined with MiXCR. For each individual, recombination models were inferred using an EM algorithm with the repgenHMM and IGoR tools. The analysis of shared clonotypes was done with the tcR package in R, with sharing normalized by the product of cloneset sizes. To study raw recombination without the effects of thymic and clonal selection, out-of-frame nonproductive sequences were analyzed. TCRdb cleaned the public reads at Q25 with fastp, built clones with MiXCR and kept in-frame beta chains. Rows are combined by CDR3 protein, so each entry shows the most common genes and DNA. TCRdb, not the original authors, processed these V and J calls. Here the sample has about 520,000 distinct CDR3 sequences; about 20% occur a single time. Around 0.9% of the sample is taken by the ten largest.

All donors were healthy Caucasians. The twin cohort consisted of three pairs of female monozygotic twins, all aged about 18 to 29 years. Positive isolation kits from Invitrogen were used to isolate CD4+ and CD8+ T cell populations. This same sample was also taken into another study, of T cells expressing NK-cell markers. The second study's paper adds: Eight donors provided sorted CD3+CD56+NKG2C+, CD3+CD56+NKG2C- and CD3+CD56-NKG2C+ T-cell subsets, whose TCR beta-chain repertoires were profiled. Of the eight sequenced donors, seven were found to be HCMV-seropositive and one was found to be HCMV-seronegative. To restrict sorting to alphabetaTCR-expressing T cells, an anti-gammadeltaTCR antibody was added in several experiments. In six donors, the dominant CD3+CD56+NKG2C+ clonotypes were among the top 10 CD8+ clonotypes and accounted for about 1.0-7.5% of CD8+ T cells. Those dominant clonotypes were again the most abundant among CD3+CD56-NKG2C+ cells in a few donors, at roughly 25-60.1%. Whether the expanded NKG2C-expressing T cell clones were specific for HCMV antigens remained unclear. All eight donors whose samples were sequenced were randomly selected healthy volunteers, three of them men and five women. HCMV-specific IgG was detected in serum with a commercial ELISA kit to determine HCMV serostatus. MIGEC handled demultiplexing of the reads and grouping by UMI, while MiTCR was used to assemble and quantify clonotypes. Only TCR cDNA sequences supported by at least two reads were kept to exclude erroneous sequences. The tcR package was used for downstream repertoire analysis, and clonotypes were matched between fractions using CDR3 nucleotide sequence together with V segment. VDJmatch was used to annotate antigen specificity against VDJdb, with one amino acid substitution allowed in CDR3.

The TCR comes from a young woman in good health. The V and J segments used are TRBV15 and TRBJ2-3; the D gene is perhaps TRBD2, on 6 matching bases. The source material was CD4+ T cells sorted from blood. The CDR3 corresponds to CATRAGGVDTQYF. The bases read TGTGCCACCCGCGCAGGCGGGGTAGATACGCAGTATTTT. Beyond the CDR3, the reference TRBV15 and TRBJ2-3 genes provide the residues; the full variable domain reads: DAMVIQNPRYQVTQFGKPVTLSCSQTLNHNVMYWYQQKSSQAPKLLFHYYDKDFNNEADTPDNFQSRRPNTSFCFLDIRSPGLGDTAMYLCATRAGGVDTQYFGPGTRLTVL.